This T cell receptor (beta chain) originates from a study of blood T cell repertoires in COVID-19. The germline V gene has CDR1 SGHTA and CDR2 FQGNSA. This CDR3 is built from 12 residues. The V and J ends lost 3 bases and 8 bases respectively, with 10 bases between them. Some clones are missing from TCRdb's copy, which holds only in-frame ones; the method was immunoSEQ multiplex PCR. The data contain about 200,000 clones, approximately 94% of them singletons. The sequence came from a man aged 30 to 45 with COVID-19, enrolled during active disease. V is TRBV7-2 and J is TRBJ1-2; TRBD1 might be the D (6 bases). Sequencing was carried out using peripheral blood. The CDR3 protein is CASSLARGGYTF. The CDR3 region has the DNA TGTGCCAGCAGCTTGGCGAGGGGGGGCTACACCTTC.